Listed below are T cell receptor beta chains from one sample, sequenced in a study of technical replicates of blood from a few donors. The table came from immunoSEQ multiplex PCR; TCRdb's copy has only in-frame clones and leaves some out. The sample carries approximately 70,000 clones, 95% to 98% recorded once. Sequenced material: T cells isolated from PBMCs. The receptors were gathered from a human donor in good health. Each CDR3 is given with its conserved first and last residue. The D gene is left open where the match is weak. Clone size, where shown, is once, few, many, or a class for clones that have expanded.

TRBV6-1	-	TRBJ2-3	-	CASSDGSTDTQYF	TGTGCCAGCAGTGACGGTAGCACAGATACGCAGTATTTT
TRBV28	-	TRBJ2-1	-	CASSFEGTFTDEQFF	TGTGCCAGCAGTTTCGAGGGAACTTTTACGGATGAGCAGTTCTTC
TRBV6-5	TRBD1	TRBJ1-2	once	CASSYEGAVGYTF	TGTGCCAGCAGTTACGAGGGGGCGGTTGGCTACACCTTC
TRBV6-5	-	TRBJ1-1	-	CASSWVGGKTFF	TGTGCCAGCAGCTGGGTGGGGGGTAAGACTTTCTTT
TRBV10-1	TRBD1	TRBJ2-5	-	CAEAGDSSQETQYF	TGCGCCGAGGCCGGGGACAGTTCCCAAGAGACCCAGTACTTC
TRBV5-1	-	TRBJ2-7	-	CASSLDRATYEQYF	TGCGCCAGCAGCTTGGACAGGGCCACCTACGAGCAGTACTTC
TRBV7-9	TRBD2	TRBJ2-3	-	CASRIAGSSTDTQYF	TGTGCCAGCAGAATAGCGGGATCTAGCACAGATACGCAGTATTTT
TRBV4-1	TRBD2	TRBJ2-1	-	CASSQPGTSVLNEQFF	TGCGCCAGCAGCCAACCCGGGACTAGCGTTCTAAATGAGCAGTTCTTC
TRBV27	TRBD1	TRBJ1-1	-	CASSSGQGARHREAFF	TGTGCCAGCAGTTCTGGACAGGGGGCACGACACCGGGAAGCTTTCTTT
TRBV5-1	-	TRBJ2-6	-	CASMGDRGSGANVLTF	TGCGCCAGCATGGGCGATCGCGGGTCCGGGGCCAACGTCCTGACTTTC
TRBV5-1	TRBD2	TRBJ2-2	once	CASGGSAGARTGELFF	TGCGCCAGCGGGGGATCAGCGGGAGCGCGGACCGGGGAGCTGTTTTTT
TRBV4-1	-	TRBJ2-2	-	CASSQLYRVGELFF	TGCGCCAGCAGCCAACTCTACAGGGTGGGGGAGCTGTTTTTT
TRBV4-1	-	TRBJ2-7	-	CASSQDLLYEQYF	TGCGCCAGCAGCCAAGATCTACTTTACGAGCAGTACTTC
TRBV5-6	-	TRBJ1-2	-	CASSFRGVDYGYTF	TGTGCCAGCAGCTTTAGGGGTGTCGACTATGGCTACACCTTC
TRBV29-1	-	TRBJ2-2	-	CSVERGGELFF	TGCAGCGTTGAGCGAGGCGGGGAGCTGTTTTTT
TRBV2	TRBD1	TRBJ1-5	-	CASSGTGSNQPQHF	TGTGCCAGCAGTGGGACAGGGAGCAATCAGCCCCAGCATTTT
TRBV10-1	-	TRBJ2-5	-	CATPPGTQQETQYF	TGCGCCACGCCCCCCGGGACACAACAAGAGACCCAGTACTTC
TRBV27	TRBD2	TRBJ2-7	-	CASRLAGGPNEQYF	TGTGCCAGCAGACTAGCGGGAGGGCCGAACGAGCAGTACTTC
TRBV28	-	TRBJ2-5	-	CASSLGGISQTQYF	TGTGCCAGCAGTCTCGGGGGAATCAGCCAGACCCAGTACTTC
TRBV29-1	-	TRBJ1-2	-	CSVLRGATNYGYTF	TGCAGCGTCCTACGGGGGGCGACTAACTATGGCTACACCTTC
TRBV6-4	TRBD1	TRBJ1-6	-	CASSDTGQGYSPLHF	TGTGCCAGCAGTGACACTGGACAGGGGTATTCACCCCTCCACTTT
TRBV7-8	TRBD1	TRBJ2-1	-	CASSWIPGGTYNEQFF	TGTGCCAGCAGCTGGATTCCAGGGGGCACCTACAATGAGCAGTTCTTC
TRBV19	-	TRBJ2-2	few	CASSGQITGELFF	TGTGCCAGTAGTGGACAGATTACCGGGGAGCTGTTTTTT
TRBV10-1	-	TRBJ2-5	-	CASPGPLETQYF	TGCGCCAGCCCAGGCCCGCTCGAGACCCAGTACTTC
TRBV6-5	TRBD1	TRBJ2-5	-	CASRRQGETQYF	TGTGCCAGCAGGAGACAGGGAGAGACCCAGTACTTC
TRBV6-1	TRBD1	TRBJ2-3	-	CASSEGGQGIDTQYF	TGTGCCAGCAGTGAAGGGGGACAGGGGATAGATACGCAGTATTTT
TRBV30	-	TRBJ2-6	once	CAWSEGAAISGANVLTF	TGTGCCTGGAGCGAGGGCGCCGCCATCTCTGGGGCCAACGTCCTGACTTTC
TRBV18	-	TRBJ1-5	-	CASSPIDQQPQHF	TGTGCCAGCTCACCGATCGATCAGCAGCCCCAGCATTTT
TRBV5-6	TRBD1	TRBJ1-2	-	CASSDSPGQAFSYTF	TGTGCCAGCAGCGACTCCCCGGGACAGGCTTTTAGCTACACCTTC
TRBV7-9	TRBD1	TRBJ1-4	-	CASSLEGQGREKLFF	TGTGCCAGCAGCTTAGAAGGACAGGGGAGGGAAAAACTGTTTTTT
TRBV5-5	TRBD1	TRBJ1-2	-	CASSFPDRASYGYTF	TGTGCCAGCAGCTTCCCCGACAGGGCCAGCTATGGCTACACCTTC
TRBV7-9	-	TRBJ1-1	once	CASSSSVLGGEAFF	TGTGCCAGCAGCTCTTCGGTATTGGGGGGTGAAGCTTTCTTT
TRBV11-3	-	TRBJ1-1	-	CASSWLDRNTEAFF	TGTGCCAGCAGCTGGCTAGACAGGAACACTGAAGCTTTCTTT
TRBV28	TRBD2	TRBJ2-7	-	CASSSRMTSGRGTPYEQYF	TGTGCCAGCAGTTCACGAATGACTAGCGGGAGGGGGACCCCCTACGAGCAGTACTTC